A single sample is the source of the 10 T cell receptor beta chains below, sequenced in a study of T cell repertoires in cytomegalovirus infection. TCRdb independently ran MiXCR on the reads; one entry per CDR3 protein. The sample has around 450,000 distinct CDR3 sequences, around 32% seen once. Material: PBMCs. Receptors originate from a human donor in good health (CMV status not recorded). Some clones in this sample may be carry-over from other donors' samples.

The chain uses TRBV5-1 and TRBJ1-3; 7 bases are a match to TRBD1. Germline values: CDR1 SGHRS, CDR2 YFSETQ. CDR3 length: 15 residues. With V trimmed by 4 bases and J by 0 bases, 4 bases remained unmatched. The CDR3 DNA is TGCGCCAGCAGCGTGACAGGGTCCTCTGGAAACACCATATATTTT. It translates to CASSVTGSSGNTIYF.

The chain is built from TRBV12-3 or TRBV12-4 and TRBJ1-1; D not resolved. The CDR3 extends over 13 amino acids. The V end was cut by 6 bases, the J end by 6 bases, with 14 bases between. The CDR3 reads CASSPDETAEAFF. The DNA of the CDR3 is TGTGCCAGCAGCCCGGACGAGACGGCTGAAGCTTTCTTT.

The rearrangement uses TRBV6-1 and TRBJ2-3; 13 bases line up with TRBD2. V dropped 5 bases and J dropped 3; count of bases not matched to a gene: 5. Germline V gene sequence: CDR1 MNHNS, CDR2 SASEGT. CDR3 size: 16 residues. CDR3 DNA sequence: TGTGCCAGCAGTCCGACTAGCGGGGGGCTTACAGATACGCAGTATTTT. Amino acids: CASSPTSGGLTDTQYF.

The V gene is TRBV6-5, the J gene TRBJ1-6; D remains ambiguous. The V and J ends lost 3 bases and 6 bases respectively, with 9 bases between them. There are 14 residues in the CDR3. Germline V lookup: CDR1 MNHEY, CDR2 SVGAGI. Here the CDR3 DNA reads TGTGCCAGCAGTTATGAGAGGTTTAATTCACCCCTCCACTTT. Translated, it gives CASSYERFNSPLHF.

This chain uses TRBV7-3 with TRBJ2-2, with 7 bases identical to TRBD2. Germline lookup yields CDR1 SGHTA and CDR2 FQGTGA. The CDR3 loop spans 15 amino acids. J lost 7 bases, V lost 2 bases, and 7 bases had no gene match. CDR3: CASSLVGGYVGELFF. CDR3 bases: TGTGCCAGCAGCTTAGTGGGAGGGTACGTCGGGGAGCTGTTTTTT.

The chain combines TRBV5-1 with TRBJ1-1; D is undetermined. Germline CDR1 and CDR2: SGHRS and YFSETQ. Deletions cut 7 bases from V and 0 bases from J, with 13 bases between. This CDR3 contains 14 residues. For the CDR3, the DNA is TGCGCCAGCCAACCCGGGGTTATGAACACTGAAGCTTTCTTT. Residues: CASQPGVMNTEAFF. The full variable domain, its missing parts supplied by reference TRBV5-1 and TRBJ1-1, is KAGVTQTPRYLIKTRGQQVTLSCSPISGHRSVSWYQQTPGQGLQFLFEYFSETQRNKGNFPGRFSGRQFSNSRSEMNVSTLELGDSALYLCASQPGVMNTEAFFGQGTRLTVV.

The V gene is TRBV2, the J gene TRBJ1-1; 7 nucleotides agree with TRBD1. Germline V lookup: CDR1 SNHLY, CDR2 FYNNEI. The CDR3 is made up of 16 amino acids. The junction had 13 bases not matched to a gene; V was cut back by 6 bases and J by 3 bases. CDR3 loop: CASRPEAGGLDTEAFF. CDR3 coding DNA: TGTGCCAGCAGGCCTGAGGCAGGGGGATTGGACACTGAAGCTTTCTTT.

This clonotype was seen many times. The CDR3 DNA is TGTGCCAGCAGGGGGGACAGGGGGCGAATGAACACTGAAGCTTTCTTT. As protein: CASRGDRGRMNTEAFF. The chain joins TRBV12-3 or TRBV12-4 to TRBJ1-1; 12 bases line up with TRBD1. With V trimmed by 6 bases and J by 0 bases, 5 bases remained unmatched. This CDR3 comprises 16 residues.

This clonotype was observed at least ten times. The V call is TRBV7-2, the J call TRBJ1-3, with a possible D match to TRBD1 (5 bases). Per germline, CDR1 SGHTA and CDR2 FQGNSA. The CDR3 loop spans 16 amino acids. The V gene lost 5 bases and the J gene lost 4 bases, with 18 bases spanning the gap. CDR3 amino acids: CASSPWAGSDGNTIYF. The DNA of the CDR3 is TGTGCCAGCAGCCCTTGGGCAGGGTCGGACGGAAACACCATATATTTT.

This clonotype was seen many times. The chain couples TRBV4-3 to TRBJ2-1, with 8 bases identical to TRBD2. Germline V gene data show CDR1 as LGHNA and CDR2 as YSLEER. The CDR3 runs 15 residues. After removal of 1 base from V and 7 bases from J, the junction contained 6 bases not matched to a gene. The CDR3, as DNA: TGCGCCAGCAGCCAAGCCGGGGGGGCGCAGAATGAGCAGTTCTTC. It specifies CASSQAGGAQNEQFF.